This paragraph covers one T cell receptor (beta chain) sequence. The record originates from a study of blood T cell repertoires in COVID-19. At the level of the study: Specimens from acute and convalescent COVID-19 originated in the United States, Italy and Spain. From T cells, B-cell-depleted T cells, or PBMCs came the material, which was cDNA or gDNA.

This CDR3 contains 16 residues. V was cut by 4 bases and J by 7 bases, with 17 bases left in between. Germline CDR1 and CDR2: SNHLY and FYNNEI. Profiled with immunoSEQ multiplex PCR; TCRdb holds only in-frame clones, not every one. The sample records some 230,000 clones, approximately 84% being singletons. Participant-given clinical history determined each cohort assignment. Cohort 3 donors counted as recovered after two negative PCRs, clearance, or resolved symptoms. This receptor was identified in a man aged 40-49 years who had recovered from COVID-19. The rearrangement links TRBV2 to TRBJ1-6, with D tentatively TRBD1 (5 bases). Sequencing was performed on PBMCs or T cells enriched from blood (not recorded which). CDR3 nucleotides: TGTGCCAGCAGTGCGAGGGTTGGGGGGGAGAATTCACCCCTCCACTTT. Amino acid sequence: CASSARVGGENSPLHF.